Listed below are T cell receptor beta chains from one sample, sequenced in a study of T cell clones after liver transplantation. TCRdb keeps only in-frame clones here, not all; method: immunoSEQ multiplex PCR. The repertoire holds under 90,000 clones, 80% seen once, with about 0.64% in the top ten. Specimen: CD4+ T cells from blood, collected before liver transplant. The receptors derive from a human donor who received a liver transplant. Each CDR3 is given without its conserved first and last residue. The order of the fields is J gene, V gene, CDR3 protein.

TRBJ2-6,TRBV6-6,ASSYEGAGANVLT
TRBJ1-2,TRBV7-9,ASSYTLGGYGYT
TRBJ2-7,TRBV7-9,ASSAPGLAGVGKY
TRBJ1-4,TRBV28,ASKDPRGPTGEKLF
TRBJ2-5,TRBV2,ASRPLAGGGETQY
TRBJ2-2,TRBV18,ASSQRLAGGLDTGELF
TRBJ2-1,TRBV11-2,ASSLGGASSYNEQF
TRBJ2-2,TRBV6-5,ASARERIGELF
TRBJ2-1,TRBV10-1,ASSAGTSGRTNNEQF
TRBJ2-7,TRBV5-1,ASSFSHRGLGAYEQY
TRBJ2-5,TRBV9,ASSVGPMGTEETQY
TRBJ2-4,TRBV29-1,SVPLHVGKAKNIQY
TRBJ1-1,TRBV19,ASSSHSLNTEAF
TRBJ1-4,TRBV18,ASSLQGLNEKLF
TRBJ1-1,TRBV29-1,SVEDRQGYEAF
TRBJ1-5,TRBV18,ASSPRGTADNQPQH
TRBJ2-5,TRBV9,ASSVEGQGGETQY
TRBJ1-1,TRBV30,AWSVRSGYTEAF
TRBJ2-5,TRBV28,ASSLGGTGETQY
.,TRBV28,ASSLGYDIRVASYEQY
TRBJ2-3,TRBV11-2,ASSGLLAGGADTQY
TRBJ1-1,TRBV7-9,ASSLSTGTTEAF
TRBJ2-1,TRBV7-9,ASSYGLAGGVDEQF
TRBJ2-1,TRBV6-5,ASSKNSFSYNEQF
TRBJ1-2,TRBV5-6,ASSLGRNYGYT
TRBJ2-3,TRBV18,ASSLGRHSERTDTQY
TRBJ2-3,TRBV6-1,ASSEALGSFTDTQY
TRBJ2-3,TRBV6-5,ASSYSDRADTQY
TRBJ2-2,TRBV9,ASSVEGSGIVGELF
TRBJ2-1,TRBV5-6,ASSGASDSYNEQF
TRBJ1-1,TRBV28,ASSGIMITEAF
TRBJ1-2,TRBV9,ASSVGIQPTNYGYT
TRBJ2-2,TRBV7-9,ASSRTLGELF
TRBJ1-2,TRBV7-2,ASSVAGTVTGYT
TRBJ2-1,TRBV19,ASSNSGRDHSNEQF
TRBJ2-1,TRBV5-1,ASSPVAGESYNEQF
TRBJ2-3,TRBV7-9,ASSLPARVGNTQY
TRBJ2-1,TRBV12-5,ASGSHEALNNEQF
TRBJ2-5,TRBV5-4,ASSLAGAVETQY
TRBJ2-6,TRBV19,ASSLHRESTGANVLT
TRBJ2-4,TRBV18,ASSPKGEVKNIQY
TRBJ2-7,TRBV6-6,ASRGTGVYEQY
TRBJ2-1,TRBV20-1,SASSYNEQF
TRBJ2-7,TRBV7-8,ASRKNLAGGSYEQY
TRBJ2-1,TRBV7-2,AVHQARRGNEQF
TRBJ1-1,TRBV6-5,ASSYWAGRFEAF
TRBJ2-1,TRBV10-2,ATRRGIAQTYNEQF
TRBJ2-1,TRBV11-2,ASSPLVSAYNEQF
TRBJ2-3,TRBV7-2,ASSPGAVSTDTQY
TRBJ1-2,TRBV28,ASTLRANYGYT
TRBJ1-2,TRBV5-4,ASSQGSAGNYGYT
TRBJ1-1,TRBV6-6,ASSRPPTGGDTEAF
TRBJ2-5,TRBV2,ASSRGLAGGRETQY
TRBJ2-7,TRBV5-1,ASSLTATYEQY
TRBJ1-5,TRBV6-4,ASSRGPGQPQH